Listed below are T cell receptor beta chains from one sample, sequenced in a study of CD4+ T cells in melanoma. Sequencing was performed with immunoSEQ multiplex PCR; in TCRdb, only in-frame clones are kept and a portion is missing. The sample consists of roughly 10,000 clones, roughly 63% of them appearing once. The sample consisted of cells from a culture (not recorded whether cultured in vitro). These receptors were collected from a human donor with melanoma. The CDR3 runs from the conserved cysteine through the conserved F or W. A D gene is named only where the DNA matches it firmly. Clone size is not always given. Where it is, it says once, few, many or a class for expanded clones.

v_call	clone_size	cdr3_length	d_call	j_call	cdr3_aa	cdr3_nt
TRBV6-1	-	15	TRBD1	TRBJ1-2	CASRDPGQGNYGYTF	TGTGCCAGCAGGGACCCGGGACAGGGGAACTATGGCTACACCTTC
TRBV11-1	-	15	TRBD1	TRBJ2-5	CASRRGQGQWETQYF	TGTGCCAGCAGGAGGGGACAGGGGCAGTGGGAGACCCAGTACTTC
TRBV4-1	-	13	-	TRBJ1-5	CASSRRAGQPQHF	TGCGCCAGCAGCAGGCGCGCGGGTCAGCCCCAGCATTTT
TRBV18	-	13	TRBD1	TRBJ1-1	CASSPVQGAEAFF	TGTGCCAGCTCACCGGTACAGGGGGCTGAAGCTTTCTTT
TRBV10-3	-	15	-	TRBJ1-2	CAISERSMGGHGYTF	TGTGCCATCAGTGAGCGGTCTATGGGGGGACATGGCTACACCTTC
TRBV9	-	15	TRBD2	TRBJ2-1	CASSVAGGPRNEQFF	TGTGCCAGCAGCGTAGCGGGGGGGCCTAGGAATGAGCAGTTCTTC
TRBV6-6	-	15	-	TRBJ1-2	CASSYDGRTGGGYTF	TGTGCCAGCAGTTACGATGGACGTACCGGAGGCGGCTACACCTTC
TRBV4-1	-	15	-	TRBJ2-6	CASSQDEGHRNVLTF	TGCGCCAGCAGCCAAGATGAGGGGCACCGCAACGTCCTGACTTTC
TRBV12-5	once	12	-	TRBJ2-5	CASGLVPETQYF	TGTGCTAGTGGTTTGGTCCCGGAGACCCAGTACTTC
TRBV7-9	-	13	TRBD2	TRBJ2-3	CASRRAGADTQYF	TGTGCCAGCAGACGAGCGGGGGCAGATACGCAGTATTTT
TRBV27	-	14	TRBD1	TRBJ2-1	CASAGQGGYNEQFF	TGTGCCAGCGCGGGACAGGGCGGGTACAATGAGCAGTTCTTC
TRBV6-5	-	13	-	TRBJ1-1	CASSRVLGTEAFF	TGTGCCAGCAGCAGGGTTTTGGGCACTGAAGCTTTCTTT
TRBV6-5	few	11	TRBD1	TRBJ1-1	CASYDRGQAFF	TGTGCCAGCTACGACAGGGGGCAAGCTTTCTTT
TRBV7-2	few	15	-	TRBJ1-6	CASSERGQERSPLHF	TGTGCCAGCAGCGAGCGGGGGCAGGAGAGATCACCCCTCCACTTT
TRBV6-6	-	15	-	TRBJ2-1	CASSYPRGEGNEQFF	TGTGCCAGCAGTTACCCCCGGGGCGAGGGCAATGAGCAGTTCTTC
TRBV7-6	few	15	-	TRBJ1-3	CASSLRGLAGNTIYF	TGTGCCAGCAGCTTACGGGGGCTTGCTGGAAACACCATATATTTT
TRBV14	-	15	TRBD2	TRBJ2-1	CASSQDGTSFREQFF	TGTGCCAGCAGCCAAGATGGGACTAGTTTCCGTGAGCAGTTCTTC
TRBV2	-	14	-	TRBJ2-3	CASSEGHPPDTQYF	TGTGCCAGCAGTGAAGGGCACCCACCAGATACGCAGTATTTT
TRBV19	-	13	-	TRBJ1-5	CASIGSSPQPQHF	TGTGCCAGTATAGGGTCCAGTCCTCAGCCCCAGCATTTT
TRBV6-6	-	14	-	TRBJ2-3	CASSPGQYTDTQYF	TGTGCCAGCAGCCCAGGACAGTACACAGATACGCAGTATTTT
TRBV27	-	14	TRBD1	TRBJ1-2	CASSSRTGSFGYTF	TGTGCCAGCAGTTCTCGGACAGGGAGTTTTGGCTACACCTTC
TRBV6-1	-	15	TRBD1	TRBJ2-7	CASSSTRTGTYEQYF	TGTGCCAGCAGTTCAACGAGGACAGGGACCTACGAGCAGTACTTC
TRBV7-2	few	16	-	TRBJ1-5	CASSPRTGFMVQPQHF	TGTGCCAGCAGCCCCAGAACCGGGTTTATGGTACAGCCCCAGCATTTT
TRBV28	-	16	TRBD2	TRBJ2-6	CASRAGGGAGANVLTF	TGTGCCAGCAGAGCCGGGGGGGGAGCTGGGGCCAACGTCCTGACTTTC
TRBV30	medium-sized	17	TRBD1	TRBJ2-6	CAWSRDRSSSGANVLTF	TGTGCCTGGAGTCGGGACAGGTCATCCTCTGGGGCCAACGTCCTGACTTTC
TRBV11-2	-	17	-	TRBJ1-5	CASSLGGSQVADQPQHF	TGTGCCAGCAGCTTAGGGGGTTCACAGGTGGCCGATCAGCCCCAGCATTTT
TRBV5-6	few	14	-	TRBJ1-5	CASSLAGTGQPQHF	TGTGCCAGCAGCTTGGCAGGGACGGGTCAGCCCCAGCATTTT
TRBV11-2	-	15	TRBD1	TRBJ2-1	CASSPGTGGYNEQFF	TGTGCCAGCAGCCCAGGGACAGGGGGCTACAATGAGCAGTTCTTC
TRBV9	once	14	-	TRBJ2-2	CASSVGVHTGELFF	TGTGCCAGCAGCGTAGGAGTACACACCGGGGAGCTGTTTTTT
TRBV2	-	13	-	TRBJ1-2	CASSEGTAYGYTF	TGTGCCAGCAGTGAAGGGACAGCCTATGGCTACACCTTC
TRBV6-1	once	15	-	TRBJ1-5	CASKAGGLPNQPQHF	TGTGCCAGCAAAGCGGGGGGACTACCCAATCAGCCCCAGCATTTT
TRBV6-1	few	14	-	TRBJ2-2	CASRRDPVTGELFF	TGTGCCAGCAGAAGGGACCCAGTCACCGGGGAGCTGTTTTTT
TRBV2	-	14	-	TRBJ1-1	CASSRRQENTEAFF	TGTGCCAGCAGTCGAAGACAGGAGAACACTGAAGCTTTCTTT
TRBV6-5	few	15	TRBD1	TRBJ2-7	CASSSTRTGTYEQYF	TGTGCCAGCAGTTCAACGAGGACAGGGACCTACGAGCAGTACTTC
TRBV7-6	-	10	-	TRBJ1-3	CASGDYTIYF	TGTGCCAGCGGAGATTACACCATATATTTT
TRBV29-1	-	11	-	TRBJ1-1	CSVDKGQGAFF	TGCAGCGTTGATAAAGGTCAGGGAGCTTTCTTT
TRBV19	-	15	-	TRBJ1-5	CASSSGQGRNQPQHF	TGTGCCAGTAGTTCGGGGCAGGGGCGCAATCAGCCCCAGCATTTT
TRBV6-1	-	14	-	TRBJ1-5	CASRVSGGNQPQHF	TGTGCCAGCAGGGTTAGTGGTGGCAATCAGCCCCAGCATTTT
TRBV6-1	few	12	-	TRBJ2-7	CASSDPTDTQYF	TGTGCCAGCAGTGATCCCACAGACACCCAGTACTTC
TRBV11-1	-	14	-	TRBJ2-7	CASSLFSGGYEQYF	TGTGCCAGCAGCTTATTTAGCGGCGGCTACGAGCAGTACTTC
TRBV4-2	once	18	-	TRBJ1-2	CASSQDRRARTDSYGYTF	TGTGCCAGCAGCCAAGATAGGAGAGCGCGTACGGACAGTTATGGCTACACCTTC
TRBV4-1	-	17	-	TRBJ1-1	CASSPAGGTAVSTEAFF	TGCGCCAGCAGCCCGGCAGGCGGGACGGCGGTGAGCACTGAAGCTTTCTTT
TRBV7-2	-	15	TRBD2	TRBJ2-7	CASSLGHGRGDEQYF	TGTGCCAGCAGCTTGGGCCACGGACGGGGGGACGAGCAGTACTTC
TRBV6-6	-	14	TRBD1	TRBJ1-2	CASRRDRGLGGYTF	TGTGCCAGCAGGCGAGACAGGGGTCTGGGAGGCTACACCTTC
TRBV18	few	13	-	TRBJ1-1	CASSRTVNTEAFF	TGTGCCAGCTCACGTACCGTGAACACTGAAGCTTTCTTT
TRBV10-1	few	11	-	TRBJ2-2	CASSHTGELFF	TGCGCCAGCAGCCACACCGGGGAGCTGTTTTTT
TRBV4-2	-	14	-	TRBJ1-1	CASSQDRADTEAFF	TGTGCCAGCAGCCAAGACAGGGCGGACACTGAAGCTTTCTTT